This T cell receptor beta chain is drawn from a study of PD-L1 blockade in urothelial cancer. Regarding time point: peripheral blood 6 weeks after treatment start. V was trimmed by 7 bases and J by 3 bases, leaving 16 bases between them. This CDR3 spans 14 amino acids. Germline values: CDR1 SGHVS, CDR2 FQNEAQ. TCRdb's copy holds only in-frame clones and misses some; the assay was immunoSEQ multiplex PCR. The sample records tens of thousands of clones, about nine tenths being singletons. The gene calls are TRBV7-8 and TRBJ2-7, with D perhaps TRBD2 (6 bases). The TCR comes from a man in his sixties with urothelial cancer. The input for sequencing was PBMCs, taken around atezolizumab (anti-PD-L1) treatment. Here the CDR3 reads CASTSRDSHYEQYF. The CDR3 DNA reads TGTGCCAGCACCTCCCGGGACTCCCACTACGAGCAGTACTTC.